Below, 26 T cell receptor beta chains from the same sample are listed, as sequenced in a study of blood T cell repertoires in COVID-19. The data were produced by immunoSEQ multiplex PCR, yet TCRdb's version contains in-frame clones alone and is incomplete. The sample holds about 140,000 clones; about 80% are singletons and the top ten take around 8%. The sample was peripheral blood. The receptors were gathered from a human donor in a cohort sampled during active COVID-19.

This chain connects TRBV28 to TRBJ1-2; no definite D call. The CDR3 contains 13 residues. Germline V gene data show CDR1 as MDHEN and CDR2 as SYDVKM. Trimming pared 5 bases from V and 4 bases from J, leaving 11 bases between. CDR3 loop: CASSTQVPYGYTF. DNA for the CDR3: TGTGCCAGCAGTACCCAGGTACCCTATGGCTACACCTTC.

V usage is TRBV7-9 and J usage is TRBJ2-7; tentatively, D is TRBD2 (5 bases). Trimming shortened V by 5 bases and J by 4 bases, and 12 bases separated the two germline ends. The CDR3 is made up of 13 amino acids. Per germline, CDR1 SEHNR and CDR2 FQNEAQ (reference sequence). The CDR3 loop reads CASSAGREYEQYF. CDR3 coding DNA: TGTGCCAGCAGCGCCGGACGGGAATACGAGCAGTACTTC.

This clone was counted a single time. The chain links TRBV6-5 to TRBJ2-7, with 10 bases fitting TRBD2. Germline-derived CDR1 and CDR2 are MNHEY and SVGAGI. The V gene end was trimmed by 6 bases and the J gene end by 1 base; junction bases not matched to a gene: 6. The CDR3 consists of 15 residues. The CDR3 loop is CASRERGGYSYEQYF. The CDR3 coding sequence is TGTGCCAGCAGGGAGCGGGGGGGCTATTCCTACGAGCAGTACTTC.

V and J are TRBV16 and TRBJ2-3, with 13 bases aligning to TRBD2. The CDR3 runs 18 residues. The junction had 7 bases not matched to a gene; V was cut back by 4 bases and J by 0 bases. Germline V gene sequence: CDR1 KGHSY, CDR2 FQNENV. This chain's CDR3 is CASSPGTSGDASTDTQYF. CDR3 DNA sequence: TGTGCCAGCAGCCCAGGGACTAGCGGGGATGCTAGCACAGATACGCAGTATTTT. Full variable domain (missing parts from reference TRBV16 and TRBJ2-3): GEEVAQTPKHLVRGEGQKAKLYCAPIKGHSYVFWYQQVLKNEFKFLISFQNENVFDETGMPKERFSAKCLPNSPCSLEIQATKLEDSAVYFCASSPGTSGDASTDTQYFGPGTRLTVL.

The rearrangement links TRBV7-2 to TRBJ2-3, with 9 bases aligning to TRBD1. The ends lost 5 bases at V and 3 bases at J; junction bases unmatched: 6. The CDR3 has 15 residues. CDR1 is SGHTA and CDR2 is FQGNSA in the germline V gene. In DNA form, the CDR3 reads TGTGCCAGCAGCCCGGGACAGGGTGAAACAGATACGCAGTATTTT. Protein product: CASSPGQGETDTQYF.

The V call is TRBV5-4, the J call TRBJ2-5; TRBD1 matches 10 bases. Losses at the gene ends were 0 bases for V and 4 bases for J; bases not matched to a gene: 12. The CDR3 has 18 residues. Germline V gene lookup returns CDR1 SGHNT and CDR2 YYREEE (reference sequence). DNA for the CDR3: TGTGCCAGCAGCTTGGGCGTTTGGGACAGGGGATCGGGAGAGACCCAGTACTTC. Translated: CASSLGVWDRGSGETQYF.

The rearrangement links TRBV28 to TRBJ2-7; 8 bases are a match to TRBD1. Trimming took 5 bases from V and 1 from J; bases not matched to a gene: 16. There are 18 residues in the CDR3. Looked up from germline, CDR1 is MDHEN and CDR2 is SYDVKM. The CDR3 region is CASSPSPARGLISYEQYF. The CDR3 DNA reads as TGTGCCAGCAGTCCCTCCCCCGCCAGGGGGCTTATTTCCTACGAGCAGTACTTC. The variable domain in full, with the rest retrieved from reference TRBV28 and TRBJ2-7, is DVKVTQSSRYLVKRTGEKVFLECVQDMDHENMFWYRQDPGLGLRLIYFSYDVKMKEKGDIPEGYSVSREKKERFSLILESASTNQTSMYLCASSPSPARGLISYEQYFGPGTRLTVT.

The chain has TRBV3-1 (or the pseudogene TRBV3-2) and TRBJ1-1; D remains ambiguous. Between the trimmed V and J ends, which lost 1 base and 3 bases, there was a span of 9 bases. Germline V CDR1 and CDR2: LGHDT, YNNKEL (reference sequence). The CDR3 spans 14 residues. The CDR3 reads CASSQGAPHTEAFF. The CDR3 DNA follows: TGTGCCAGCAGCCAAGGGGCTCCGCACACTGAAGCTTTCTTT.

V is TRBV6-1 and J is TRBJ1-2; no clear D. V was trimmed by 1 base and J by 3 bases, leaving 12 bases between them. The CDR3 runs to 15 residues. CDR1 is MNHNS and CDR2 is SASEGT in the germline V gene. CDR3 sequence reads: CASSEVAVPDYGYTF. In nucleotides, the CDR3 is TGTGCCAGCAGTGAAGTGGCAGTCCCTGACTATGGCTACACCTTC.

The J gene is TRBJ2-3, the V gene TRBV20-1; 8 bases line up with TRBD2. This CDR3 has 16 residues. CDR1 and CDR2 from the germline V gene are DFQATT and SNEGSKA (reference sequence). Germline trimming cut 3 bases from V and 1 base from J; bases unmatched to any gene: 9. The chain's CDR3 is CSASGRAGGRTDTQYF. In DNA, the CDR3 is TGCAGTGCTAGTGGACGGGCGGGGGGCCGCACAGATACGCAGTATTTT.

This clone was detected once. This chain links TRBV5-1 with TRBJ1-1; 9 positions agree with TRBD1. Germline V gene data show CDR1 as SGHRS and CDR2 as YFSETQ. CDR3 length equals 14 residues. The V gene end was trimmed by 6 bases and the J gene end by 1 base; junction bases not matched to a gene: 4. In DNA form, the CDR3 reads TGCGCCAGCACCCGGACAGGGGCGAACACTGAAGCTTTCTTT. Its translation is CASTRTGANTEAFF.

A single count supports this clone. This chain joins TRBV5-8 and TRBJ1-4; 7 bases match TRBD1. Per the germline V gene, CDR1 is SGHTS and CDR2 is YDEGEE. With V trimmed by 0 bases and J by 4 bases, 9 bases remained unmatched. The CDR3 is made up of 17 amino acids. The DNA of the CDR3 is TGTGCCAGCAGCTTGGGGCCAGGGGGAGAATATAATGAAAAACTGTTTTTT. Residues: CASSLGPGGEYNEKLFF. Full variable domain (missing parts from reference TRBV5-8 and TRBJ1-4): EAGVTQSPTHLIKTRGQQATLRCSPISGHTSVYWYQQALGLGLQFLLWYDEGEERNRGNFPPRFSGRQFPNYSSELNVNALELEDSALYLCASSLGPGGEYNEKLFFGSGTQLSVL.

This clone was seen only a few times. At one end, the junction sequence differs from germline, possibly due to a read error. V and J are TRBV7-7 and TRBJ2-2; 9 nucleotides agree with TRBD1. There are 16 residues in the CDR3. Per germline, CDR1 SSHAT and CDR2 FNYEAQ (reference sequence). CDR3 sequence reads: CASSLSGQGGTGELFF. The CDR3 bases are TGTGCTAGCAGCTTATCGGGACAGGGTGGCACCGGGGAGCTGTTTTTT.

This clone has a handful of counts. The chain combines TRBV7-3 with TRBJ1-1, with D unresolved. This CDR3 is built from 15 residues. The V and J ends lost 0 bases and 3 bases respectively, with 11 bases between them. Germline CDR1 SGHTA, CDR2 FQGTGA. The CDR3 sequence: CASSLTHGRYTEAFF. The CDR3 coding sequence is TGTGCCAGCAGCTTAACACACGGGAGGTACACTGAAGCTTTCTTT.

V is TRBV3-1 (or the pseudogene TRBV3-2) and J is TRBJ2-4, with 9 bases that match TRBD1. The V segment lost 2 bases and the J segment 9 bases; nucleotides outside the gene matches: 11. Germline values: CDR1 LGHDT, CDR2 YNNKEL (reference sequence). The CDR3 contains 16 residues. As DNA, the CDR3 is TGTGCCAGCAGCCAAAGGACAGGGGTCGCGATTGGCATTCAGTACTTC. Residues: CASSQRTGVAIGIQYF.

The V call is TRBV21-1, the J call TRBJ1-5; the DNA was not used to check the table's D call, TRBD1. TRBV21-1 is assigned pseudogene status. CDR3 length equals 15 residues. The CDR3 protein is CASSVPTGHNQPQHF. CDR3 DNA sequence: TGTGCCAGCAGCGTACCGACAGGACACAATCAGCCCCAGCATTTT.

CDR3 nucleotide sequence: TGTGCCAGCAGCTTAGGCGGGGGGGGCGGGCAGACCCAGTACTTC. As protein: CASSLGGGGGQTQYF. V usage is TRBV5-4 and J usage is TRBJ2-5; 9 nucleotides match TRBD2. Germline-derived CDR1 and CDR2 are SGHNT and YYREEE (reference sequence). With V trimmed by 2 bases and J by 6 bases, 8 bases remained unmatched. The CDR3 loop spans 15 amino acids. Variable domain in full (rest from reference TRBV5-4 and TRBJ2-5): ETGVTQSPTHLIKTRGQQVTLRCSSQSGHNTVSWYQQALGQGPQFIFQYYREEENGRGNFPPRFSGLQFPNYSSELNVNALELDDSALYLCASSLGGGGGQTQYFGPGTRLLVL.

The chain employs TRBV3-1 (or the pseudogene TRBV3-2) and TRBJ1-3, with D possibly being TRBD1 (5 bases). Germline V CDR1 and CDR2: LGHDT, YNNKEL (reference sequence). Trimming shortened V by 1 base and J by 0 bases, and 10 bases separated the two germline ends. There are 16 residues in the CDR3. CDR3: CASSQGGRRSGNTIYF. CDR3 sequence (DNA): TGTGCCAGCAGCCAAGGGGGCCGACGCTCTGGAAACACCATATATTTT.

This chain joins TRBV6-5 and TRBJ2-7, with 12 bases matching TRBD2. Germline trimming cut 6 bases from V and 2 bases from J; bases unmatched to any gene: 5. Germline CDR1 is MNHEY and CDR2 is SVGAGI. This CDR3 region has 15 residues. CDR3 sequence: CASRAGLAGPYEQYF. The CDR3 DNA reads as TGTGCCAGCAGGGCCGGACTAGCGGGGCCCTACGAGCAGTACTTC.

The rearrangement links TRBV18 to TRBJ2-7, with D perhaps TRBD1 (5 bases). V lost 3 bases and J lost 6, with 12 bases in between. The CDR3 totals 13 residues. CDR1 and CDR2 (germline): KGHSH, LQKENI. The CDR3 DNA sequence: TGTGCCAGCTCACCTGGGCAGGGAATCGAGCAGTACTTC. Translated, it gives CASSPGQGIEQYF.

The sample holds a few counts of this clone. The chain has TRBV3-1 (or the pseudogene TRBV3-2) and TRBJ1-5; the match to TRBD1 covers 8 bases. The CDR3 loop spans 15 amino acids. Trimming cost V 4 bases and J 4 bases; bases outside gene matches: 6. Per the germline V gene, CDR1 is LGHDT and CDR2 is YNNKEL (reference sequence). CDR3 in amino acids: CASSRQGSRNQPQHF. As DNA, the CDR3 is TGTGCCAGCAGCCGACAGGGGTCTCGAAATCAGCCCCAGCATTTT.

The V call is TRBV12-2, the J call TRBJ2-7; TRBD2, the D gene given by the table, was not confirmed from the DNA. TRBV12-2 is a known pseudogene. There are 20 residues in the CDR3. The CDR3 region is CASRLPGWIAGGYSSYEQYF. For the CDR3, the DNA is TGTGCAAGTCGCTTGCCCGGGTGGATAGCGGGGGGGTATAGCTCCTACGAGCAGTACTTC.

The V call is TRBV5-1, the J call TRBJ1-1; 7 positions agree with TRBD1. Germline lookup yields CDR1 SGHRS and CDR2 YFSETQ. With 4 bases clipped from V and 4 bases from J, the junction kept 10 bases outside the gene matches. This CDR3 is 15 amino acids long. The CDR3 region is CASSVARQGLTEAFF. The CDR3 coding sequence is TGCGCCAGCAGCGTTGCGAGACAGGGTCTCACTGAAGCTTTCTTT.

The gene calls are TRBV28 and TRBJ2-2; D may be TRBD2 (5 bases). Trimming took off 6 bases at V and 3 bases at J, with 14 bases between the two ends. CDR1 and CDR2 (germline): MDHEN, SYDVKM. This CDR3 spans 15 amino acids. The CDR3 DNA is TGTGCCAGCAGGCGACCCGGACTGGACACCGGGGAGCTGTTTTTT. It specifies CASRRPGLDTGELFF.

The V call is TRBV6-5, the J call TRBJ1-5; tentatively, D is TRBD1 (6 bases). This CDR3 is built from 16 residues. The germline V gene encodes CDR1 MNHEY and CDR2 SVGAGI. Between the trimmed V and J ends, which lost 4 bases and 4 bases, there was a span of 17 bases. The CDR3 here is CASSSTGPGSNQPQHF. CDR3 nucleotides: TGTGCCAGCAGTTCGACAGGTCCGGGTTCGAATCAGCCCCAGCATTTT.

This chain uses TRBV28 with TRBJ1-4; 8 bases map to TRBD1. In germline, CDR1 is MDHEN, CDR2 SYDVKM. This CDR3 comprises 15 residues. Trimming at V came to 5 bases and at J to 3 bases, leaving 5 bases not matched to a gene. CDR3 amino acids: CASSPGQGANEKLFF. The CDR3 nucleotides are TGTGCCAGCAGTCCCGGACAGGGAGCTAATGAAAAACTGTTTTTT.